This T cell receptor beta chain comes out of a study of cytomegalovirus exposure and HLA in healthy donors. Background on the study: Among about 400 genotyped donors, more than 65% fell in the Caucasian-associated ancestry cluster. Study observations and caveats: According to a later analysis, donors in an Asian-associated ancestry cluster reportedly had fewer N-insertions than the approximately 670-donor mean. Investigators reported under 200 TCR beta chains as tied to cytomegalovirus. Per published reports, the classifier diagnosed cytomegalovirus status with high specificity and sensitivity.

PCR was performed using 60 Vbeta and 13 Jbeta primers. Measured with immunoSEQ multiplex PCR; TCRdb has only the in-frame clones, and not every one. The table for this sample gives about 84,000 clones. V was cut by 6 bases and J by 6 bases, with 9 bases left in between. Germline V gene data show CDR1 as MDHEN and CDR2 as SYDVKM. CDR3 length: 13 amino acids. Note on this clone: Its antigen is currently unknown.

The receptor was derived from a man aged 50 to 60 in good health and CMV-seronegative. Material for sequencing was PBMCs. The gene calls are TRBV28 and TRBJ1-6, with D tentatively TRBD1 (5 bases). The CDR3 bases are TGTGCCAGCAGGGCGGGACCTAATTCACCCCTCCACTTT. This translates into CASRAGPNSPLHF.